Below, one T cell receptor (beta chain) is given with its context. Per the study methods: Amplification of reference gene primers provided the estimated nucleated cell counts. The protocol was immunoSEQ multiplex PCR, while the TCRdb copy is restricted to in-frame clones and leaves out a portion. V and J calls and clone size are copied from that table; D and trimming were computed from the DNA. The data contain approximately 100,000 clones, about four fifths of them singletons. These data come from a study of blood T cell repertoires in COVID-19. Looking at the study overall: Spain, Italy and the United States supplied samples that represented acute and convalescent COVID-19. PBMCs, B-cell-depleted T cells, or T cells were the source of the cDNA or gDNA that made up the material.

This CDR3 is 15 amino acids long. Germline V gene lookup returns CDR1 SGHTA and CDR2 FQGNSA. V dropped 1 base and J dropped 5 bases, with 12 bases sitting between them. Sequencing input: peripheral blood. The chain recombines TRBV7-2 with TRBJ2-1; D perhaps matches TRBD2 (5 bases). The TCR sequence derives from a human donor in a cohort sampled during active COVID-19. CDR3 loop: CASSLGGNTDNEQFF. Here the CDR3 DNA reads TGTGCCAGCAGCTTAGGAGGGAATACGGACAATGAGCAGTTCTTC.